This entry lists 9 T cell receptor beta chains sequenced from one sample in a study of blood T cell repertoires in COVID-19. TCRdb keeps only in-frame clones here, not all; method: immunoSEQ multiplex PCR. The profile shows some 20,000 clones, 85% to 95% of them singletons. Sequencing was performed on peripheral blood. The source of these receptors is a human donor in a cohort sampled during active COVID-19.

The table lists this clone with a few counts. CDR3 sequence reads: CASSPPASGLWELFF. In DNA form, the CDR3 reads TGTGCCAGCAGCCCCCCGGCTAGCGGGTTGTGGGAGCTGTTTTTT. The rearrangement links TRBV3-1 (or the pseudogene TRBV3-2) to TRBJ2-2, with TRBD2 matching 8 bases. The ends lost 4 bases at V and 9 bases at J; junction bases unmatched: 10. The CDR3 spans 15 residues. The germline CDR1 and CDR2 sequences are LGHDT and YNNKEL (reference sequence).

The V gene is TRBV4-2, the J gene TRBJ1-2, with D perhaps TRBD1 (6 bases). This CDR3 contains 15 residues. Germline V CDR1 and CDR2: LGHNA, YNFKEQ. V was shortened by 0 bases and J by 5 bases, with 13 bases between the two germline ends. The CDR3 here is CASSQETAQGYGYTF. The CDR3 nucleotides read TGTGCCAGCAGCCAAGAGACAGCCCAGGGGTATGGCTACACCTTC.

This chain connects TRBV27 to TRBJ2-7; tentative D call: TRBD1 (6 bases). The germline gives CDR1 MNHEY, CDR2 SMNVEV (reference sequence). Between the trimmed V and J ends, which lost 2 bases and 5 bases, there was a span of 10 bases. CDR3 size: 13 residues. CDR3 residues: CASSLTGIHEQYF. CDR3 nucleotides: TGTGCCAGCAGTTTAACAGGGATTCACGAGCAGTACTTC.

The rearrangement joins TRBV19 to TRBJ1-2; D is unresolved. The CDR3 has 15 residues. Germline V gives CDR1 LNHDA, CDR2 SQIVND (reference sequence). V was shortened by 3 bases and J by 2 bases, with 13 bases between the two germline ends. CDR3 sequence (DNA): TGTGCCAGTAGTATGACTGCCGTATTCAACTATGGCTACACCTTC. Translating it yields CASSMTAVFNYGYTF.

The rearrangement uses TRBV2 and TRBJ2-7; 7 nucleotides match TRBD2. The length of the CDR3 is 14 residues. In germline, CDR1 is SNHLY, CDR2 FYNNEI. V lost 8 bases to trimming and J lost 3 bases; unmatched junction nucleotides: 10. This chain's CDR3 is CASQQRAGYYEQYF. CDR3 in DNA: TGTGCCAGCCAACAAAGAGCGGGGTACTACGAGCAGTACTTC.

The chain joins TRBV6-6 to TRBJ1-2; perhaps TRBD1 as D (5 bases). Germline V CDR1 and CDR2: MNHNY, SVGAGI (reference sequence). V shed 4 bases and J shed 0 bases, with 15 bases lying between them. The CDR3 is 16 amino acids. The CDR3, as DNA: TGTGCCAGCAGTTCGACTCGGACATTAGCTAACTATGGCTACACCTTC. Amino acids: CASSSTRTLANYGYTF.

The V gene is TRBV6-6, the J gene TRBJ2-7; 7 bases are a match to TRBD1. Per the germline V gene, CDR1 is MNHNY and CDR2 is SVGAGI (reference sequence). J gave up 2 bases and V 3 bases, and 4 bases lay outside the gene matches. The CDR3 contains 14 residues. The CDR3, as DNA: TGTGCCAGCAGTTATTACAGGGGACCCTACGAGCAGTACTTC. Its protein product is CASSYYRGPYEQYF.

The rearrangement links TRBV11-1 to TRBJ2-5; 7 bases are a match to TRBD2. The CDR3 sequence is 15 residues long. Losses at the gene ends were 5 bases for V and 5 bases for J; bases not matched to a gene: 11. The germline V gene encodes CDR1 SGHAT and CDR2 FQDESV (reference sequence). Here the CDR3 reads CASSPQTSLGETQYF. In DNA, the CDR3 is TGTGCCAGCAGCCCCCAGACTAGCCTGGGGGAGACCCAGTACTTC.

This clone appeared once. The V and J genes are TRBV9 and TRBJ2-3, with D maybe TRBD2 (6 bases). This CDR3 region has 15 residues. Germline V CDR1 and CDR2: SGDLS, YYNGEE. V was pared by 3 bases and J by 0 bases, with 11 bases between. The CDR3 spells CASSAGGRSTDTQYF. The CDR3 nucleotides read TGTGCCAGCAGCGCCGGGGGAAGGAGCACAGATACGCAGTATTTT.